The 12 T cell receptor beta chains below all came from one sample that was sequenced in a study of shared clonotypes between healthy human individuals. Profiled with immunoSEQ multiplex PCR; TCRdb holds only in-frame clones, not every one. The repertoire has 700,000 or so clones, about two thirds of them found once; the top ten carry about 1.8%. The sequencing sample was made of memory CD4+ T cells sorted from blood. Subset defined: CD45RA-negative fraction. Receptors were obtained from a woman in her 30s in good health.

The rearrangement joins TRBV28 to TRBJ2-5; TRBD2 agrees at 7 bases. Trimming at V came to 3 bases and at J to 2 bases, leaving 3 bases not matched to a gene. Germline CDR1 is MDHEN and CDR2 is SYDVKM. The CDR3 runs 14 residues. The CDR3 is CASSLGGAQETQYF. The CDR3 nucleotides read TGTGCCAGCAGTTTGGGAGGGGCACAAGAGACCCAGTACTTC.

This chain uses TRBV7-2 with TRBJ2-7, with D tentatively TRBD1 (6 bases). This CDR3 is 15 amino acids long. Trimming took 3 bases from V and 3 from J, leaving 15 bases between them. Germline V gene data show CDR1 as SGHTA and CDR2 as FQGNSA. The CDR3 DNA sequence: TGTGCCAGCAGCTTTTCCGGGGACATTAACTACGAGCAGTACTTC. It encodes CASSFSGDINYEQYF.

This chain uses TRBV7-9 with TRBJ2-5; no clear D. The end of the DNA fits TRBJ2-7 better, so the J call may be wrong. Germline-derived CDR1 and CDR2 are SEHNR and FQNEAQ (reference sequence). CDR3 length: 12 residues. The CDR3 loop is CASSIDPNEQYF. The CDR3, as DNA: TGTGCCAGCAGCATCGACCCCAACGAGCAGTACTTC.

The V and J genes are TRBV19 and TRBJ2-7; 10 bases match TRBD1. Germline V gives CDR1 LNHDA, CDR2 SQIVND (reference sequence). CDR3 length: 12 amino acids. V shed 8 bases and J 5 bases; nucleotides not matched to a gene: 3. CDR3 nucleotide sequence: TGTGCCAGTCGGGACAGGGGAAACGAGCAGTACTTC. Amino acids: CASRDRGNEQYF.

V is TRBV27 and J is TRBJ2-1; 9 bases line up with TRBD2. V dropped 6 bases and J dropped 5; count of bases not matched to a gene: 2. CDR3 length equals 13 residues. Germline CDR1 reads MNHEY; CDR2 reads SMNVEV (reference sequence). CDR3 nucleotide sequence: TGTGCCAGCAGAGTAGCGGGGGACAATGAGCAGTTCTTC. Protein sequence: CASRVAGDNEQFF.

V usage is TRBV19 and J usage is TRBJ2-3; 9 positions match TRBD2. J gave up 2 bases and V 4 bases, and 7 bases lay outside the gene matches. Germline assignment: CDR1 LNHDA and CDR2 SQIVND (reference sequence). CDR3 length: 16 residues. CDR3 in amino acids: CASSTGLARYTDTQYF. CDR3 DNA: TGTGCCAGTAGTACAGGACTAGCGAGGTACACAGATACGCAGTATTTT.

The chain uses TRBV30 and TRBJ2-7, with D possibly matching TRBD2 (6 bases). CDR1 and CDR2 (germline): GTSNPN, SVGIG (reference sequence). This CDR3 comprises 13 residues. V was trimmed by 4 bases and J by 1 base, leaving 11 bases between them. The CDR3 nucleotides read TGTGCCTGGACAAGAGGGACTTCCTACGAGCAGTACTTC. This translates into CAWTRGTSYEQYF.

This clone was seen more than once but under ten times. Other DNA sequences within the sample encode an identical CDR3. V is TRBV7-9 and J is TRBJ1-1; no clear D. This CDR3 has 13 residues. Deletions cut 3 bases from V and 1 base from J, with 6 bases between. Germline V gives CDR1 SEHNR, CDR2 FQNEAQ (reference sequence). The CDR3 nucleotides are TGTGCCAGCAGCTTGACGGAGAACACTGAAGCTTTCTTT. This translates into CASSLTENTEAFF.

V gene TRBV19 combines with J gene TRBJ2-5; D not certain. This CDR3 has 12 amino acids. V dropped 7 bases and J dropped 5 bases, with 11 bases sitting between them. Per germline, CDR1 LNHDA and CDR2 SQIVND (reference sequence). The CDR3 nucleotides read TGTGCCAGTAAAGGTTATCGGGAGACCCAGTACTTC. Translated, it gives CASKGYRETQYF.

CDR3 region: CASSRLAGIYNEQFF. CDR3 sequence (DNA): TGTGCCAGCAGCAGACTAGCGGGGATCTACAATGAGCAGTTCTTC. The chain uses TRBV13 and TRBJ2-1, with TRBD2 identical over 11 bases. CDR1 is PRHDT, CDR2 FYEKMQ, per germline (reference sequence). The ends lost 5 bases at V and 3 bases at J; junction bases unmatched: 3. The CDR3 runs to 15 residues.

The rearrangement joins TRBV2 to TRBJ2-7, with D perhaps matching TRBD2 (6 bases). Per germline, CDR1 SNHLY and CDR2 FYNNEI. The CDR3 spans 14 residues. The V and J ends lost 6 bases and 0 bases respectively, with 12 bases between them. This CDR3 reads CASSGGYYSYEQYF. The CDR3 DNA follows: TGTGCCAGCAGCGGGGGATACTACTCCTACGAGCAGTACTTC. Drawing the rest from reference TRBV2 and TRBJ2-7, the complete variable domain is EPEVTQTPSHQVTQMGQEVILRCVPISNHLYFYWYRQILGQKVEFLVSFYNNEISEKSEIFDDQFSVERPDGSNFTLKIRSTKLEDSAMYFCASSGGYYSYEQYFGPGTRLTVT.

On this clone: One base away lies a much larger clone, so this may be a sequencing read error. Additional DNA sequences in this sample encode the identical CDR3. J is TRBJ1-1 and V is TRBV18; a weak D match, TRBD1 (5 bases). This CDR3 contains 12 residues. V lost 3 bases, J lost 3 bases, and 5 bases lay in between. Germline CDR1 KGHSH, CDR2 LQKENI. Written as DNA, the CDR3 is TGTGCCAGCTCACCGGGGGACACTGAAGCTTTCTTT. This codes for CASSPGDTEAFF.